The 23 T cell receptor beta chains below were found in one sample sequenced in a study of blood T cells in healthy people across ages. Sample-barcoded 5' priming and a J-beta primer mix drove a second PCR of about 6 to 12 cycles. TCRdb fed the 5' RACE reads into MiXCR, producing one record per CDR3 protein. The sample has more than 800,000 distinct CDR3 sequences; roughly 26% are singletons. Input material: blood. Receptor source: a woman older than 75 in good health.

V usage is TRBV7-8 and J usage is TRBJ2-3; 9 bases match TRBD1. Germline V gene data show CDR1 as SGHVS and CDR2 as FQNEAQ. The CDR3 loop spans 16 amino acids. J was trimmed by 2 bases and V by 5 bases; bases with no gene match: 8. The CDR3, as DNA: TGTGCCAGCAGCAGAGGGACAGGGTCTTTCACAGATACGCAGTATTTT. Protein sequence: CASSRGTGSFTDTQYF.

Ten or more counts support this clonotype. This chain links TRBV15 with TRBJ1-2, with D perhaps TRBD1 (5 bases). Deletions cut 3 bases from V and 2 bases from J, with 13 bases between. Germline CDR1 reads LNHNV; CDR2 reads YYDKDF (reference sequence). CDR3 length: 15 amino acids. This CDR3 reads CATSSRQRRNYGYTF. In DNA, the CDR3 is TGTGCCACCAGCAGTCGACAGAGGAGGAACTATGGCTACACCTTC.

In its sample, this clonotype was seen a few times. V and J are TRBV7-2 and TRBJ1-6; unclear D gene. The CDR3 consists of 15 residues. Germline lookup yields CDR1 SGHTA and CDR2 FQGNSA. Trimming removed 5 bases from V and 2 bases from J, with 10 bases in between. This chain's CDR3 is CASSPWQPYNSPLHF. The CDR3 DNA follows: TGTGCCAGCAGCCCCTGGCAGCCCTATAATTCACCCCTCCACTTT. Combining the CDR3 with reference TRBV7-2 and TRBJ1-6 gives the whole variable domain GAGVSQSPSNKVTEKGKDVELRCDPISGHTALYWYRQSLGQGLEFLIYFQGNSAPDKSGLPSDRFSAERTGGSVSTLTIQRTQQEDSAVYLCASSPWQPYNSPLHFGNGTRLTVT.

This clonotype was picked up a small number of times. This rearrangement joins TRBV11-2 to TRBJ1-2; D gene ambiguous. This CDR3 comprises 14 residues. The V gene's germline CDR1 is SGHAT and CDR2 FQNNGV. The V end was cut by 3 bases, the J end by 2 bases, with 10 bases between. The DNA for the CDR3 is TGTGCCAGCAGCTTGAGAGGAGAAAACTATGGCTACACCTTC. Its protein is CASSLRGENYGYTF.

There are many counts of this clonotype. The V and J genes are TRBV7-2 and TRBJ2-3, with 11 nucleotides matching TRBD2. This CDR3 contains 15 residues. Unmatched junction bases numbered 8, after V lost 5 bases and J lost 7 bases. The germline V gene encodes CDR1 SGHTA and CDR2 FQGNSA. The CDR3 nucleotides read TGTGCCAGCAGCGCGAGTAGCGGGGGGGCAAATACGCAGTATTTT. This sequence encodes CASSASSGGANTQYF.

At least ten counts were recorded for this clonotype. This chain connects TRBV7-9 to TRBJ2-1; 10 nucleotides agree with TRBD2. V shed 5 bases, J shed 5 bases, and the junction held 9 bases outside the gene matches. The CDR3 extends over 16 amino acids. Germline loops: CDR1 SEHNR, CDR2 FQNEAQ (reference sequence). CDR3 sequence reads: CASSKTPLAGDNEQFF. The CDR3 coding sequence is TGTGCCAGCAGCAAAACCCCCCTAGCGGGGGACAATGAGCAGTTCTTC.

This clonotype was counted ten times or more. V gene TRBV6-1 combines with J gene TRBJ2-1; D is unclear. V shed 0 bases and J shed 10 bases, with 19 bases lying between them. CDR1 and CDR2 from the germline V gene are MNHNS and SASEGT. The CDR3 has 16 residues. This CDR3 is CASSEAATAYIGEQFF. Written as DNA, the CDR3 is TGTGCCAGCAGTGAAGCGGCAACCGCCTATATTGGGGAGCAGTTCTTC.

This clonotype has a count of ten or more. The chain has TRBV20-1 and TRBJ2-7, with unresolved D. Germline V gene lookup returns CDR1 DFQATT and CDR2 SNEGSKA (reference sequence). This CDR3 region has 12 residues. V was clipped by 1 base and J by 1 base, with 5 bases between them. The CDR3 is CSARGRSYEQYF. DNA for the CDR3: TGCAGTGCTAGAGGAAGGTCCTACGAGCAGTACTTC.

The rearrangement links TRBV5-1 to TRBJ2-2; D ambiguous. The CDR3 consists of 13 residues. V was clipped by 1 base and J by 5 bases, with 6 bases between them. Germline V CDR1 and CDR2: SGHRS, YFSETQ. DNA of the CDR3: TGCGCCAGCAGCTTGCAGGAAACCGGGGAGCTGTTTTTT. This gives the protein CASSLQETGELFF.

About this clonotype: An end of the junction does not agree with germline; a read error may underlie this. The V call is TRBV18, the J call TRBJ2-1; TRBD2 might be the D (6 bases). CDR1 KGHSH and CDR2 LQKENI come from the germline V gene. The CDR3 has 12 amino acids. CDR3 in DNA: TGTGCCAGCTCACCACAGGGCGGGGAGCGGTTCTTC. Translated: CASSPQGGERFF.

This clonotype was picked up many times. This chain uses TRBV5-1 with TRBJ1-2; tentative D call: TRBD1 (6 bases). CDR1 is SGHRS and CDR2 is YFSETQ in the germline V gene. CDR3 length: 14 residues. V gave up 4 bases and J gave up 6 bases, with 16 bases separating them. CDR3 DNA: TGCGCCAGCAGCGATCCTACCGGGACAAATGGCTACACCTTC. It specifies CASSDPTGTNGYTF.

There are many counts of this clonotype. The CDR3 protein is CASSKLDFTDTQYF. CDR3 coding DNA: TGTGCCAGCAGTAAACTGGACTTCACAGATACGCAGTATTTT. This sequence joins TRBV6-5 and TRBJ2-3; possibly TRBD2 for D (5 bases). CDR3 length equals 14 residues. The V end lost 5 bases, the J end lost 2 bases, and 11 bases lay between the germline ends. CDR1 MNHEY and CDR2 SVGAGI come from the germline V gene.

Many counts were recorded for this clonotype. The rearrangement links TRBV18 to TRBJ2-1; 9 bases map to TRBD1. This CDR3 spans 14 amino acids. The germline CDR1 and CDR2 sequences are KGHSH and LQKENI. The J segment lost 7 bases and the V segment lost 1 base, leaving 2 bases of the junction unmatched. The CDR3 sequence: CASSPRQGVNEQFF. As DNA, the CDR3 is TGTGCCAGCTCACCACGACAGGGGGTAAATGAGCAGTTCTTC.

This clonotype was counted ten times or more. This CDR3 reads CASSLDSGGYEQYF. In nucleotides, the CDR3 is TGCGCCAGCAGCTTGGACTCAGGGGGGTACGAGCAGTACTTC. This chain links TRBV5-1 with TRBJ2-7; weak D call: TRBD1 (7 bases). Germline assignment: CDR1 SGHRS and CDR2 YFSETQ. The CDR3 is 14 amino acids. V gave up 0 bases and J gave up 4 bases, with 11 bases separating them.

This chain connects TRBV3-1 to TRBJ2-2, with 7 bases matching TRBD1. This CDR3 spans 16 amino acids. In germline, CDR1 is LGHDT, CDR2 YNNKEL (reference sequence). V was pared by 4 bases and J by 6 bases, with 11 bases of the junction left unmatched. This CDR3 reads CASSPSRDRIAGELFF. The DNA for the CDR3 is TGTGCCAGCAGCCCATCTCGGGACAGAATAGCCGGGGAGCTGTTTTTT.

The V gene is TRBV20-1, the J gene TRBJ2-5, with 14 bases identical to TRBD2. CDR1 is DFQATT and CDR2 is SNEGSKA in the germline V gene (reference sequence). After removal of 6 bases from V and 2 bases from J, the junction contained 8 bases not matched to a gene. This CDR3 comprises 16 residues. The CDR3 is CSARTSGGTLQETQYF. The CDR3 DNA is TGCAGTGCGAGGACTAGCGGGGGGACCCTTCAAGAGACCCAGTACTTC.

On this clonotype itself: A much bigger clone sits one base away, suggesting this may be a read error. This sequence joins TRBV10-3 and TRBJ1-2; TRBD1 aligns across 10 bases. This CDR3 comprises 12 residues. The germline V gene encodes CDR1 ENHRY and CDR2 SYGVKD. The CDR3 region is CTISDRGLGYTF. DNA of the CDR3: TGTACCATCAGTGACAGGGGGCTAGGCTACACCTTC.

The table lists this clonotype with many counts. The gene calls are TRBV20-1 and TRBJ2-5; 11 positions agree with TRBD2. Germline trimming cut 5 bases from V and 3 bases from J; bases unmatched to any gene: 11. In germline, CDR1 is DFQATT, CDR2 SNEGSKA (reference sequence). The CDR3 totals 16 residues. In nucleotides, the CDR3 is TGCAGTGCTCCCCGTGGTAGCGGGGGGGTAAAAGAGACCCAGTACTTC. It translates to CSAPRGSGGVKETQYF.

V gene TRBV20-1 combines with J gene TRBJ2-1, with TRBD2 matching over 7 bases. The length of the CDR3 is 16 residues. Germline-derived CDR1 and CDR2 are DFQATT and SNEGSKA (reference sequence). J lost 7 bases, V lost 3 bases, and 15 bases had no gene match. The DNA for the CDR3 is TGCAGTGCTAGCCGCTTGGGAGGGACCGACCTGAATGAGCAGTTCTTC. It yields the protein CSASRLGGTDLNEQFF.

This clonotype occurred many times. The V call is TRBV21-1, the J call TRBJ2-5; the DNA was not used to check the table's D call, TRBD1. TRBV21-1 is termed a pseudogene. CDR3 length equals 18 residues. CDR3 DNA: TGTGCCAGCAGCCCAGGTCCGCGCCCTTCCCCTTACCAAGAGACCCAGTACTTC. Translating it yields CASSPGPRPSPYQETQYF.

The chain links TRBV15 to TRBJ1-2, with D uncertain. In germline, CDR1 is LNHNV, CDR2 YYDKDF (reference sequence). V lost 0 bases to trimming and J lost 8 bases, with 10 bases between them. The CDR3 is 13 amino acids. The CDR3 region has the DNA TGTGCCACCAGCAGAGATGGACGGGGAGGCTACACCTTC. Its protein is CATSRDGRGGYTF.

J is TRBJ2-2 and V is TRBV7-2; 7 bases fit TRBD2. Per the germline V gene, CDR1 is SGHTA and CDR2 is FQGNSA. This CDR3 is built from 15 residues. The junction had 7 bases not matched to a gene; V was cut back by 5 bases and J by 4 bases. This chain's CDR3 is CASSQRGEPTGELFF. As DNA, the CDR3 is TGTGCCAGCAGCCAGCGGGGAGAACCCACCGGGGAGCTGTTTTTT.

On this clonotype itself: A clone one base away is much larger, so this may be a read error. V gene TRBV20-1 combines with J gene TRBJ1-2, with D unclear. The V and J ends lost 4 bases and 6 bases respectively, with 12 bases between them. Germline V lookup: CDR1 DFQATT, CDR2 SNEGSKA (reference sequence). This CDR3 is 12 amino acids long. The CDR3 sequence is CSANPKGHGYTF. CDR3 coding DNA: TGCAGTGCTAACCCCAAGGGCCATGGCTACACCTTC.